This TCR beta chain was identified during a study of a mutant IDH1 vaccine in newly diagnosed glioma. This clone was seen a few times. CDR3 length: 15 residues. Trimming shortened V by 4 bases and J by 2 bases, and 14 bases separated the two germline ends. CDR1 is ENHRY and CDR2 is SYGVKD in the germline V gene. Sequencing used immunoSEQ multiplex PCR; TCRdb keeps in-frame clones, though not all of them. The sample lists about 51,000 clones; approximately 80% were seen once. As to time point: baseline, week 1 (first vaccination visit). Stated treatment: pre-vaccination baseline after standard-of-care therapy.

Specimen: PBMCs, collected from a glioma patient treated with radiotherapy, temozolomide or both. The rearrangement joins TRBV10-3 to TRBJ1-2, with D maybe TRBD1 (6 bases). The sequence was obtained from a woman in her thirties or forties with glioma. The CDR3 DNA reads TGTGCCATCAGTGGATCCCGACAGGCCAACTATGGCTACACCTTC. Translated: CAISGSRQANYGYTF.